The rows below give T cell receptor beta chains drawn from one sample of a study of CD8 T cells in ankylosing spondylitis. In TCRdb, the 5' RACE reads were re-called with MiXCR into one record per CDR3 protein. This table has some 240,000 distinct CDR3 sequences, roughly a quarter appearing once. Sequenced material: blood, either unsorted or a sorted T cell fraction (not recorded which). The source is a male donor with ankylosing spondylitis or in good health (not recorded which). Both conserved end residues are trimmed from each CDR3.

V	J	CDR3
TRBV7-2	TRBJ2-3	ASSLDASSTDTQY
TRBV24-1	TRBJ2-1	ATSERDASSYNEQF
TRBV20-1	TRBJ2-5	SAERGVNLQETQY
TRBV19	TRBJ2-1	ASRSSRGYNEQF
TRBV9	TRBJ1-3	ASSGRGAEDTIY
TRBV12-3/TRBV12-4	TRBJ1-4	ASSSQGSEKLF
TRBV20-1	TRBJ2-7	SARVPGKRYEQY
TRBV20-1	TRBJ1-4	SAPGGGLGEKLF
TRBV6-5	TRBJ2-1	ASRRQGADQI
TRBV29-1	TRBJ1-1	SVQRDYAEAF
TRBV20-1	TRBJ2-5	SARSGALQETQY
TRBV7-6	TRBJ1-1	ASSLADALNTEAF
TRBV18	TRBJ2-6	ASSPNAGAGANVLT
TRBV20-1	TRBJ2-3	SVPGPSTDTQY
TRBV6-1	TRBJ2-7	ASSRQSPSSYEQY
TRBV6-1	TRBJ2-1	ASRNPFGGRNNEQF
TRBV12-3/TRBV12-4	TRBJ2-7	ASSSTLSYEQY
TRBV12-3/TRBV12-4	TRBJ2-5	ASSLSGISGVQETQY
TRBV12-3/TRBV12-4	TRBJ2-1	ASTRGFGSYNEQF
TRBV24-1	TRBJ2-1	ASSLSGGLGEQF
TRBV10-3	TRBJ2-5	AISESNSRETQY
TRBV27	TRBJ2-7	ASSATGYEQY